This TCR beta chain was identified in a study of human T cells and chemical hapten exposure (TCRdb year 2021). A note on the overall study: For sensitization, 2% DPC in acetone was applied to a roughly 2 cm by roughly 2 cm area of upper inner arm skin. Peripheral blood TCR repertoire changes were tracked in vivo in alopecia patients during primary and secondary sensitization to the hapten diphenylcyclopropenone (DPC). Patch testing on the upper back used Finn chambers containing 0.01% DPC, with scoring done after 6 days according to International Contact Dermatitis Research Group standards. Libraries were combined into a pool for sequencing, and differences in TCR yield between samples came mainly from small differences in library volumes within the pool. Patient blood was sampled pre-sensitization (week 0) and at 2, 6 and about 24 weeks after DPC sensitization. Most of the patients in the cohort were female, and the cohort covered alopecia areata with under or over 50% scalp involvement, alopecia totalis and alopecia universalis. Weekly therapeutic DPC doses were additionally applied to the scalp of patients throughout the roughly 25-week study period. Blood for TCR sequencing was provided by twenty-nine alopecia patients at one to four time points (pre-sensitization, 2, 6 and 24 weeks).

The CDR3 spans 13 residues, from the cysteine through the phenylalanine. The sequence is cut down to CDR3 DNA, 39 bases in frame from base 1. The germline V gene provides CDR1 SGHTA and CDR2 FQGNSA. Cut back by 0 bases and 7 bases, the V and J ends lie 9 bases apart. Interpreted using the paper, the time point label stands for: patch test 1, 2 weeks after DPC sensitization. The treatment or condition label here, explained by the study, means: therapeutic diphenylcyclopropenone sensitization with weekly scalp DPC. Blood at each patch-test visit was drawn before the patch test was applied. Patients were considered eligible if aged 18 to 70, diagnosed with alopecia and deemed suitable for DPC therapy, and patients were excluded if pregnant. Total RNA was isolated from unfractionated whole blood collected in Tempus Blood RNA tubes. Study-wide findings and limitations: DPC sensitization did not change how many TCRs were above 1 in 1000 frequency, and no evidence was found of alterations in global repertoire structure. Significantly more large CDR3 similarity clusters were formed by expanded TCRs than by pre-sensitization or healthy control sets, consistent with antigen-driven responses. Repeated subsampling changed both the strength of the expansion versus patch-test correlation and the threshold at which that correlation became significant. Patch test score was positively correlated with the number of PT1 expanded TCRs, with significance at thresholds 8, 16 and 32 but not at 4. Because every patient had alopecia, a presumed autoimmune disease, the patients' immune response might differ from that of healthy individuals.

The receptor library was made with RACE. Sequenced using a NextSeq 500. Library preparation attached unique molecular identifiers to individual cDNA molecules for quantitative, reproducible TCR counting. Each blood RNA sample was used to sequence both TCR alpha and TCR beta chains. The authors' analysis ran thus. Samples had a median of around 92,000 TCRs, with a range from roughly 20,000 to 690,600. The Decombinator software suite was used to annotate V, J and CDR3 in the TCR reads. Every sample was subsampled to the same number of TCRs (28,000) for the PS versus PT1 abundance plots. TCRs were defined as expanded if absent before sensitization and observed at least eight times at the 2-week time point. TCRdb reanalyzed the raw reads on its own, using fastp at Q25 for trimming and MiXCR for clone calling, and kept in-frame beta chains. CDR3 protein duplicates are merged, each entry listing the most common genes and DNA. TCRdb assigned the V and J calls; the authors' analysis was not used. The sample table shows around 380,000 distinct CDR3 sequences, and roughly 4.8% are seen once. Approximately 2.3% of the sample rests with the top ten.

This clonotype was recorded at least ten times. This receptor's antigen is unknown. No base-level quality is on record; no much larger clone is a single base apart. The chain employs TRBV7-2 and TRBJ2-5; the D gene is not confidently resolved. This sequence originates from a woman aged 45 to 65 with alopecia areata. Some clones in this sample may be carry-over from other donors' samples. This specimen was whole blood, taken in connection with sensitization to the hapten diphenylcyclopropenone (DPC). The bases are TGTGCCAGCAGCTTAGCGGGCGTAAGGACCCAGTACTTC. This sequence encodes CASSLAGVRTQYF.